This is a list of T cell receptor beta chains from one sample in a study of identical twins. TCRdb re-analysed the 5' RACE reads in MiXCR, keeping a single row per CDR3 protein. The table lists more than 650,000 distinct CDR3 sequences, over 5% of them singletons, with around 1.7% in the top ten. The sample consisted of naive T cells sorted from blood. The receptors were sampled from a man aged 18 to 30 in good health. The CDR3 runs from the conserved cysteine through the conserved F or W. The D gene is left open where the match is weak. Clone size is shown for a subset of rows, as once, few, many or a class of expanded clone.

J	size	D	V	DNA	CDR3
TRBJ1-3	many	NA	TRBV15	TGTGCCACCAGCAGAGAAACCAGGGGAATTTCTGGAAACACCATATATTTT	CATSRETRGISGNTIYF
TRBJ2-1	few	NA	TRBV6-1	TGTGCCAGCAGTCAGCAAATTAGGAATGAGCAGTTCTTC	CASSQQIRNEQFF
TRBJ2-2	many	TRBD2	TRBV5-1	TGCGCCAGCAGCTTTCGAATAGCGGGGAATCCCGGGGAGCTGTTTTTT	CASSFRIAGNPGELFF
TRBJ2-1	NA	TRBD2	TRBV6-2/TRBV6-3	TGTGCCAGCACCAGAGATAGAACTAGCGGCTACAATGAGCAGTTCTTC	CASTRDRTSGYNEQFF
TRBJ2-1	few	NA	TRBV28	TGTGCCAGCAGTTTTGGGCTAGCGCCGAACAATGAGCAGTTCTTC	CASSFGLAPNNEQFF
TRBJ2-5	few	NA	TRBV7-8	TGTGCCAGCAGCTACGGACGGCAGGGGCAAGAGACCCAGTACTTC	CASSYGRQGQETQYF
TRBJ2-1	NA	NA	TRBV9	TGTGCCAGCAGTTCGGACAGCTCCCCTCTCTACAATGAGCAGTTCTTC	CASSSDSSPLYNEQFF
TRBJ1-6	few	NA	TRBV6-4	TGTGCCAGCACTCCCAGGGTGGGGAATTCACCCCTCCACTTT	CASTPRVGNSPLHF
TRBJ2-7	many	TRBD2	TRBV7-2	TGTGCCAGCAGCCAGACTAGCGGGAGTCCCTACGAGCAGTACTTC	CASSQTSGSPYEQYF
TRBJ2-1	NA	NA	TRBV30	TGTGCCTGGGCCAACAGGGCACCCGATGAGCAGTTCTTC	CAWANRAPDEQFF
TRBJ2-4	many	TRBD1	TRBV5-1	TGCGCCAGCAGCCTCGGGACGGGAGAACAGGGGGTGTACTTC	CASSLGTGEQGVYF
TRBJ1-5	many	NA	TRBV20-1	TGCAGTGCTAGAGCTCAGGGGAGCAATCAGCCCCAGCATTTT	CSARAQGSNQPQHF
TRBJ2-3	NA	NA	TRBV20-1	TGCAGTGTTATGGTTAATACGCAGTATTTT	CSVMVNTQYF
TRBJ2-1	NA	NA	TRBV9	TGTGCCAGCAGCGTAGGTAGTCAGACCTACAATGAGCAGTTCTTC	CASSVGSQTYNEQFF
TRBJ2-3	NA	TRBD2	TRBV11-2	TGTGCCAGCAGCTTAGTAGGACTAGCGGGAGGGATCACAGATACGCAGTATTTT	CASSLVGLAGGITDTQYF
TRBJ2-1	many	NA	TRBV5-1	TGCGCCAGCAGCTTGCTGGTAACCCGAGGTGATGAGCAGTTCTTC	CASSLLVTRGDEQFF
TRBJ2-3	NA	NA	TRBV11-2	TGTGCCAGCAGCTTATTAGCGTCCAAAAGCACAGATACGCAGTATTTT	CASSLLASKSTDTQYF
TRBJ2-3	many	TRBD2	TRBV12-3/TRBV12-4	TGTGCCAGCAGTAGAGGACTAGCGGGAGTCACAGATACGCAGTATTTT	CASSRGLAGVTDTQYF
TRBJ2-3	many	TRBD2	TRBV12-3/TRBV12-4	TGTGCCAGCAGTGATCCCGGGACTAGCGGACTCACAGATACGCAGTATTTT	CASSDPGTSGLTDTQYF
TRBJ1-2	many	NA	TRBV10-3	TGTGCCATCAGCGAGAGCCAGGGGAACTATGGCTACACCTTC	CAISESQGNYGYTF
TRBJ1-5	many	NA	TRBV19	TGTGCCAGTAGTATCCGGAGGGGGAATCAGCCCCAGCATTTT	CASSIRRGNQPQHF
TRBJ1-2	NA	NA	TRBV7-8	TGTGCCAGCAGCTTCCCAAGTGGGGATGGCTACACCTTC	CASSFPSGDGYTF
TRBJ2-7	many	TRBD2	TRBV20-1	TGCAGTGCTAGAGATACTTACCTAGGACTAGCGGGAGGGGGCCCCTACGAGCAGTACTTC	CSARDTYLGLAGGGPYEQYF
TRBJ2-5	many	TRBD2	TRBV15	TGTGCCACCAGCAGAGTAGCGGGGAAACAAGAGACCCAGTACTTC	CATSRVAGKQETQYF
TRBJ1-6	many	NA	TRBV27	TGTGCCAGCAGTCTGGACAAGAAGCATTCACCCCTCCACTTT	CASSLDKKHSPLHF
TRBJ1-5	NA	NA	TRBV7-3	TGTGCCAGCAGCTTAGAGCCCCAGGCGCCCCAGCATTTT	CASSLEPQAPQHF
TRBJ1-1	many	NA	TRBV29-1	TGCAGCGTTGAAGGGCCGGGACCCACTGAAGCTTTCTTT	CSVEGPGPTEAFF
TRBJ2-5	NA	TRBD2	TRBV20-1	TGCAGTGCCACCCCCGGACTAGCGGGAGGGCAGACCCAGTACTTC	CSATPGLAGGQTQYF
TRBJ2-5	NA	TRBD2	TRBV15	TGTGCCACCTCGAAGCGGGACCAGGAGACCCAGTACTTC	CATSKRDQETQYF
TRBJ2-7	many	NA	TRBV12-3/TRBV12-4	TGTGCCAGCTCTCGGGGGTTTCTCTACGAGCAGTACTTC	CASSRGFLYEQYF
TRBJ2-1	NA	TRBD2	TRBV7-8	TGTGCCAGCAGCCGGGTTATTAGCGGGAGGTCCTCCTACAATGAGCAGTTCTTC	CASSRVISGRSSYNEQFF
TRBJ2-7	many	TRBD2	TRBV15	TGTGCCACCAGCTCCCGGACTAGCGGGGCGTCCGAGCAGTACTTC	CATSSRTSGASEQYF
TRBJ1-5	many	NA	TRBV28	TGTGCCAGCAGTATCTCTGGCCAGCCCCAGCATTTT	CASSISGQPQHF
TRBJ2-6	many	NA	TRBV4-1	TGCGCCAGCAGCCAAGTTACCACAGCCTCTGGGGCCAACGTCCTGACTTTC	CASSQVTTASGANVLTF
TRBJ1-1	many	NA	TRBV5-1	TGCGCCAGCAGCGGGGACGCTCTCATGAACACTGAAGCTTTCTTT	CASSGDALMNTEAFF
TRBJ2-3	many	NA	TRBV12-3/TRBV12-4	TGTGCCAGCAGTTACTTGGGACCCACAGATACGCAGTATTTT	CASSYLGPTDTQYF
TRBJ2-1	few	NA	TRBV20-1	TGCAGTGCCGAACCGCTCTCCTACAATGAGCAGTTCTTC	CSAEPLSYNEQFF
TRBJ2-1	many	TRBD2	TRBV20-1	TGCAGTGCTCCTCTTGGTAGCGGGACATCCTACAATGAGCAGTTCTTC	CSAPLGSGTSYNEQFF
TRBJ1-4	many	NA	TRBV15	TGTGCCACCAGCAGAGATTTGGGGGACGGAGTGTTTTTT	CATSRDLGDGVFF
TRBJ2-3	few	NA	TRBV2	TGTGCCAGCAGTGATTATGCAGATACGCAGTATTTT	CASSDYADTQYF
TRBJ2-1	many	NA	TRBV12-3/TRBV12-4	TGTGCCAGCAGGCCCCCCCTTGGGGGGAGGCACAATGAGCAGTTCTTC	CASRPPLGGRHNEQFF
TRBJ2-7	many	NA	TRBV12-3/TRBV12-4	TGTGCCAGCAGCTACAGTCCCCGGCAGGCGGGCCCCTACGAGCAGTACTTC	CASSYSPRQAGPYEQYF
TRBJ2-3	few	NA	TRBV7-8	TGTGCCAGCAGCCCTGACAGCTCCTGGACAGATACGCAGTATTTT	CASSPDSSWTDTQYF
TRBJ1-1	many	TRBD1	TRBV6-5	TGTGCCAGCAGTTACTCGGGACAGCCCAGCACTGAAGCTTTCTTT	CASSYSGQPSTEAFF
TRBJ2-5	few	TRBD1	TRBV6-6	TGTGCCAGCAGTTACACAGGGGCCCTGTACTTC	CASSYTGALYF
TRBJ1-2	NA	NA	TRBV27	TGTGCCAGCAGTTTAGACAGACTAGGCTACACCTTC	CASSLDRLGYTF
TRBJ1-2	NA	NA	TRBV30	TGTGCCTGGAGTGGGATGGCGGCTAACTATGGCTACACCTTC	CAWSGMAANYGYTF
TRBJ1-2	many	NA	TRBV12-3/TRBV12-4	TGCGCCAGCAGCTTCGGGGAGAACTATGGCTACACCTTC	CASSFGENYGYTF
TRBJ2-1	few	TRBD2	TRBV6-5	TGTGCCAGCAGTTACTCGGGTAGCGGGAGGTTCACAATCTTC	CASSYSGSGRFTIF
TRBJ2-3	NA	TRBD2	TRBV10-1	TGCGCCAGCAGTGATAGTCTAGCGGACACAGATACGCAGTATTTT	CASSDSLADTDTQYF
TRBJ2-1	many	NA	TRBV7-7	TGTGCCAGCAGCTTAATGGTTTGGGGAGCTAGCTCCTACAATGAGCAGTTCTTC	CASSLMVWGASSYNEQFF
TRBJ2-1	few	TRBD1	TRBV9	TGTGCCAGCAGCCCACAGGGGGCATATGAGCAGTTCTTC	CASSPQGAYEQFF
TRBJ2-5	few	TRBD2	TRBV5-1	TGCGCCAGCAGTGCGGTCCTAGCGGGAGGCCAAGAGACCCAGTACTTC	CASSAVLAGGQETQYF
TRBJ2-5	many	NA	TRBV6-1	TGTGCCAGCAGTGAATCGACAGGAGCCCAAGAGACCCAGTACTTC	CASSESTGAQETQYF
TRBJ2-7	few	NA	TRBV23-1	TGCGCCAGCAGTGGGGGGCGCCAGGACGAGCAGTACTTC	CASSGGRQDEQYF
TRBJ1-4	NA	TRBD1	TRBV9	TGTGCCAGCAGCATAGCCCCCGGGACAGGGACTGAAAAACTGTTTTTT	CASSIAPGTGTEKLFF
TRBJ2-1	many	TRBD2	TRBV9	TGTGCCAGCAGCGTAGATGCTAGCGGGCCATACAATGAGCAGTTCTTC	CASSVDASGPYNEQFF